These 12 T cell receptor beta chains were all obtained from the same sample, sequenced in a study of blood T cell repertoires in COVID-19. The method was immunoSEQ multiplex PCR; TCRdb's version includes in-frame clones alone and lacks a portion of them. Of 300,000 or so clones listed, 70% to 90% are singletons. The sequencing input was PBMCs or T cells enriched from blood (not recorded which). The receptors were gathered from a woman under 40 who had recovered from COVID-19.

The chain uses TRBV15 and TRBJ2-1, with TRBD1 matching over 7 bases. This CDR3 region has 15 residues. The germline V gene encodes CDR1 LNHNV and CDR2 YYDKDF (reference sequence). The junction had 7 bases not matched to a gene; V was cut back by 3 bases and J by 5 bases. CDR3 DNA: TGTGCCACCAGCAGTAGGGGGCTTCTGAACAATGAGCAGTTCTTC. Translating gives CATSSRGLLNNEQFF. Variable domain in full (rest from reference TRBV15 and TRBJ2-1): DAMVIQNPRYQVTQFGKPVTLSCSQTLNHNVMYWYQQKSSQAPKLLFHYYDKDFNNEADTPDNFQSRRPNTSFCFLDIRSPGLGDTAMYLCATSSRGLLNNEQFFGPGTRLTVL.

This chain links TRBV7-2 with TRBJ1-5; D unclear. The CDR3 spans 12 residues. The germline CDR1 and CDR2 sequences are SGHTA and FQGNSA. The V and J ends lost 5 bases and 9 bases respectively, with 11 bases between them. This chain's CDR3 is CASSPSEGPQHF. The DNA of the CDR3 is TGTGCCAGCAGCCCCTCCGAGGGGCCCCAGCATTTT.

The chain carries TRBV6-5 and TRBJ1-1, with D perhaps matching TRBD1 (5 bases). Per germline, CDR1 MNHEY and CDR2 SVGAGI. This CDR3 comprises 16 residues. Trimming cost V 0 bases and J 0 bases, with 11 bases left between them. The CDR3 is CASSYSSQGMNTEAFF. As DNA, the CDR3 is TGTGCCAGCAGTTACTCGTCGCAGGGAATGAACACTGAAGCTTTCTTT.

This chain joins TRBV7-2 and TRBJ1-5; 11 bases are shared with TRBD1. Germline V CDR1 and CDR2: SGHTA, FQGNSA. This CDR3 has 15 residues. V lost 5 bases and J lost 5; bases outside the gene matches: 5. This CDR3 is CASSPGTGGYQPQHF. The DNA for the CDR3 is TGTGCCAGCAGCCCCGGGACAGGGGGTTATCAGCCCCAGCATTTT.

Only one count was recorded for this clone. Other nucleotide sequences in the sample specify the same CDR3. The V gene is TRBV19, the J gene TRBJ1-1; D ambiguous. CDR3 size: 14 residues. Germline V gene data show CDR1 as LNHDA and CDR2 as SQIVND (reference sequence). V gave up 8 bases and J gave up 0 bases, with 13 bases separating them. The CDR3 reads CASSRGAMNTEAFF. The CDR3 DNA reads TGTGCCAGTTCGCGGGGTGCGATGAACACTGAAGCTTTCTTT.

The chain has TRBV21-1 and TRBJ1-6; no check of the table's D call, TRBD1, against the DNA was made. TRBV21-1 is a pseudogene locus. This CDR3 is 15 amino acids long. The DNA of the CDR3 is TGTGCCAGCAGCCCACGGACAGGCCGGAATTCACCCCTCCACTTT. It yields the protein CASSPRTGRNSPLHF.

The chain recombines TRBV11-2 with TRBJ1-3, with 9 nucleotides matching TRBD1. V gave up 7 bases and J gave up 2 bases; unmatched junction bases: 6. The CDR3 runs to 15 residues. Germline V gene data show CDR1 as SGHAT and CDR2 as FQNNGV. In DNA form, the CDR3 reads TGTGCCAGCAAATCAAGACAGGGGGCTGGAAACACCATATATTTT. It is translated as CASKSRQGAGNTIYF.

The chain links TRBV9 to TRBJ2-6; no clear D. V shed 0 bases and J shed 0 bases, with 4 bases lying between them. Germline V gene data show CDR1 as SGDLS and CDR2 as YYNGEE. CDR3 length equals 15 residues. CDR3 DNA sequence: TGTGCCAGCAGCGTAGTCGGCTCTGGGGCCAACGTCCTGACTTTC. Amino acids: CASSVVGSGANVLTF.

The V gene is TRBV10-1, the J gene TRBJ2-1; 8 bases agree with TRBD1. The J segment lost 10 bases and the V segment lost 2 bases, leaving 10 bases of the junction unmatched. The CDR3 extends over 15 amino acids. CDR1 WNHNN and CDR2 SYGVQD come from the germline V gene (reference sequence). DNA of the CDR3: TGCGCCAGCAGTGAGCCCGGACAGGGACAGGTCGAGCAGTTCTTC. It yields the protein CASSEPGQGQVEQFF.

This CDR3 is CASNAGTGGETQYF. The CDR3 DNA follows: TGTGCCAGCAATGCCGGGACAGGGGGAGAGACCCAGTACTTC. The chain links TRBV6-5 to TRBJ2-5; 11 bases fit TRBD1. This CDR3 has 14 amino acids. Germline CDR1 MNHEY, CDR2 SVGAGI. With V trimmed by 7 bases and J by 4 bases, 5 bases remained unmatched.

This clone was recorded once. The genes are TRBV19 and TRBJ2-7, with a weak D call TRBD1 (6 bases). There are 13 residues in the CDR3. Trimming cost V 3 bases and J 4 bases, with 10 bases left between them. The germline V gene encodes CDR1 LNHDA and CDR2 SQIVND (reference sequence). The CDR3 region has the DNA TGTGCCAGTAGTATCCCAGGGGATTACGAGCAGTACTTC. Its translation: CASSIPGDYEQYF.

The chain joins TRBV5-5 to TRBJ1-2, with D perhaps matching TRBD1 (5 bases). The CDR3 is made up of 16 amino acids. Germline V gene lookup returns CDR1 SGHKS and CDR2 YYEKEE (reference sequence). Trimming removed 5 bases at V and 2 bases at J, with 19 bases between. CDR3 residues: CASRGVLGAENYGYTF. The CDR3 DNA is TGTGCCAGCAGAGGGGTTTTAGGGGCGGAGAACTATGGCTACACCTTC.